The T cell receptor beta chain described here comes from a study of CXCR3-negative and CXCR3-positive naive CD8 T cells. It was by 5' RACE with UMI labels that the TRB cDNA libraries were prepared. Reprocessing the 5' RACE reads, TCRdb reports a single entry for every CDR3 protein and omits DNA. The sample spans tens of thousands of distinct CDR3 sequences; the ten largest clones claim 0.9% to 1.2%. The CDR3 extends over 19 amino acids. The rearrangement links TRBV12-3 or TRBV12-4 to TRBJ2-1; TCRdb's D call, TRBD2, is unchecked because there is no DNA. Sequencing was performed on naive CXCR3- CD8+ T cells from blood. Documented subset: CD45RO-CCR7+CD27+CD95- naive CD8+ T cells lacking CXCR3 (TNR3-). The sequence was obtained from a human donor in good health. Some clones in this sample may be carry-over from other donors' samples. The chain's CDR3 is CASSPTGLADLSSYNEQFF.